These 20 T cell receptor beta chains came from one sample sequenced in a study of blood T cell repertoires in COVID-19. Libraries were prepared by immunoSEQ multiplex PCR; TCRdb keeps only in-frame clonotypes and omits some of them. The repertoire consists of about 180,000 clones, with 86% occurring once and the leading ten covering less than 3%. Sequencing was done on a sample of peripheral blood. All receptors derive from a woman aged 30 to 39 with active or convalescent COVID-19.

The V call is TRBV6-5, the J call TRBJ2-3, with D unresolved. This CDR3 is built from 13 residues. The V end was cut by 6 bases, the J end by 0 bases, with 7 bases between. CDR1 MNHEY and CDR2 SVGAGI come from the germline V gene. The CDR3 is CASSLTSTDTQYF. CDR3 nucleotides: TGTGCCAGCAGCCTAACTAGCACAGATACGCAGTATTTT.

The chain joins TRBV4-1 to TRBJ1-1; maybe TRBD1 (5 bases). Germline V gene data show CDR1 as MGHRA and CDR2 as YSYEKL. The CDR3 is 15 amino acids. V lost 0 bases to trimming and J lost 3 bases, with 11 bases between them. CDR3 nucleotides: TGCGCCAGCAGCCAAGAAGATCTCAGGGACACTGAAGCTTTCTTT. The encoded protein is CASSQEDLRDTEAFF.

The rearrangement links TRBV15 to TRBJ2-5; 8 bases match TRBD1. The junction had 13 bases not matched to a gene; V was cut back by 0 bases and J by 7 bases. The CDR3 is 17 residues long. Germline loops: CDR1 LNHNV, CDR2 YYDKDF (reference sequence). The CDR3 sequence is CATSRDGPGTGRRTQYF. The CDR3 DNA reads as TGTGCCACCAGCAGAGATGGCCCCGGGACAGGAAGACGGACCCAGTACTTC.

The chain combines TRBV2 with TRBJ2-7, with 13 bases aligning to TRBD2. Trimming removed 5 bases from V and 3 bases from J; junction bases left unmatched: 1. The CDR3 is 14 residues long. Looked up from germline, CDR1 is SNHLY and CDR2 is FYNNEI. The CDR3 DNA is TGTGCCAGCAGTAGGACTAGCGGGGGCTACGAGCAGTACTTC. Its translation is CASSRTSGGYEQYF.

As for this clone: Other DNA sequences in the same sample also yield this CDR3. This sequence joins TRBV18 and TRBJ2-7; 9 nucleotides agree with TRBD1. The V segment lost 3 bases and the J segment 0 bases; nucleotides outside the gene matches: 0. Germline V lookup: CDR1 KGHSH, CDR2 LQKENI. The CDR3 runs 14 residues. CDR3 loop: CASSPGQGSYEQYF. The CDR3 DNA sequence: TGTGCCAGCTCACCGGGACAGGGCTCCTACGAGCAGTACTTC.

The gene calls are TRBV6-5 and TRBJ1-1; 9 bases line up with TRBD1. CDR3 size: 15 residues. CDR1 MNHEY and CDR2 SVGAGI come from the germline V gene. J was trimmed by 0 bases and V by 6 bases; bases with no gene match: 5. Here the CDR3 DNA reads TGTGCCAGCAGGTTAGGGACAGGGCTGAACACTGAAGCTTTCTTT. Amino acid sequence: CASRLGTGLNTEAFF.

The chain couples TRBV5-1 to TRBJ2-3; 9 bases are shared with TRBD1. The junction had 7 bases not matched to a gene; V was cut back by 4 bases and J by 4 bases. The CDR3 loop spans 15 amino acids. CDR1 and CDR2 (germline): SGHRS, YFSETQ. The CDR3 loop reads CASSPVGTGSDTQYF. The CDR3 nucleotides read TGCGCCAGCAGCCCTGTGGGGACAGGGTCAGATACGCAGTATTTT.

The rearrangement joins TRBV5-6 to TRBJ1-5; D gene ambiguous. Germline V gene lookup returns CDR1 SGHDT and CDR2 YYEEEE. The CDR3 has 14 amino acids. The ends were cut back, 2 bases at V and 0 bases at J, with 6 bases in the middle. The CDR3 bases are TGTGCCAGCAGCTTACCAGGTAGCAATCAGCCCCAGCATTTT. As protein: CASSLPGSNQPQHF. The whole variable domain, remainder taken from reference TRBV5-6 and TRBJ1-5, is DAGVTQSPTHLIKTRGQQVTLRCSPKSGHDTVSWYQQALGQGPQFIFQYYEEEERQRGNFPDRFSGHQFPNYSSELNVNALLLGDSALYLCASSLPGSNQPQHFGDGTRLSIL.

This rearrangement joins TRBV7-9 to TRBJ1-4; 9 nucleotides agree with TRBD1. The V gene's germline CDR1 is SEHNR and CDR2 FQNEAQ (reference sequence). The CDR3 is 14 amino acids. V dropped 6 bases and J dropped 8; count of bases not matched to a gene: 7. CDR3 residues: CASRRTGDGEKLFF. CDR3 nucleotide sequence: TGTGCCAGCAGACGGACAGGGGACGGGGAAAAACTGTTTTTT.

The chain joins TRBV24-1 to TRBJ2-5; 10 bases fit TRBD2. Germline CDR1 reads KGHDR; CDR2 reads SFDVKD. The CDR3 is 17 residues long. V trimming: 3 bases; J trimming: 3 bases; junction bases outside the gene matches: 9. The CDR3: CATSDPVAGGGKETQYF. In nucleotides, the CDR3 is TGTGCCACCAGTGATCCTGTAGCGGGAGGTGGCAAAGAGACCCAGTACTTC.

J is TRBJ1-2 and V is TRBV6-1, with 9 nucleotides matching TRBD1. After removal of 0 bases from V and 8 bases from J, the junction contained 7 bases not matched to a gene. The CDR3 length is 15 residues. The germline V gene encodes CDR1 MNHNS and CDR2 SASEGT. In nucleotides, the CDR3 is TGTGCCAGCAGTGAAGCGCGGACAGGGGCGCGGGGCTACACCTTC. Protein: CASSEARTGARGYTF.

This chain connects TRBV7-9 to TRBJ1-1; TRBD1 matches at 7 bases. This CDR3 has 16 residues. With V trimmed by 1 base and J by 2 bases, 7 bases remained unmatched. Germline V gene lookup returns CDR1 SEHNR and CDR2 FQNEAQ (reference sequence). This CDR3 is CASSLDRGGLNTEAFF. In nucleotides, the CDR3 is TGTGCCAGCAGCTTAGACAGGGGAGGTTTAAACACTGAAGCTTTCTTT.

The chain uses TRBV11-2 and TRBJ2-2; no clear D. With 1 base removed from V and 2 bases from J, the gap between germline ends came to 8 bases. Germline CDR1 is SGHAT and CDR2 is FQNNGV. This CDR3 has 15 residues. The CDR3 loop is CASSLVVLNTGELFF. DNA for the CDR3: TGTGCCAGCAGCTTAGTAGTTCTAAACACCGGGGAGCTGTTTTTT.

The rearrangement joins TRBV6-5 to TRBJ1-5; D is perhaps TRBD1 (5 bases). The germline V and J ends were trimmed by 7 bases and 0 bases, with 7 bases remaining between them. The CDR3 totals 13 residues. Per the germline V gene, CDR1 is MNHEY and CDR2 is SVGAGI. CDR3 nucleotides: TGTGCCAGCATAGGGGTTAGCAATCAGCCCCAGCATTTT. Amino acids: CASIGVSNQPQHF.

With respect to this clone: The sample holds other DNA sequences that translate to the same CDR3. The chain couples TRBV14 to TRBJ2-5; D is possibly TRBD2 (7 bases). CDR1 and CDR2 from the germline V gene are SGHDN and FVKESK. V gave up 4 bases and J gave up 5 bases, with 11 bases separating them. The CDR3 loop spans 13 amino acids. The CDR3 protein is CASSLRGAETQYF. CDR3 nucleotides: TGTGCCAGCAGCCTCCGGGGGGCGGAGACCCAGTACTTC.

V gene TRBV27 combines with J gene TRBJ1-4; maybe TRBD1 (5 bases). The CDR3 covers 14 residues. Germline V gene sequence: CDR1 MNHEY, CDR2 SMNVEV (reference sequence). Trimming shortened V by 1 base and J by 7 bases, and 10 bases separated the two germline ends. The DNA for the CDR3 is TGTGCCAGCAGTTTATTACCGGGACTTGAAAAACTGTTTTTT. It specifies CASSLLPGLEKLFF.

This chain links TRBV15 with TRBJ1-5; D is possibly TRBD1 (5 bases). V lost 0 bases, J lost 7 bases, and 13 bases lay in between. The CDR3 extends over 15 amino acids. The germline V gene has CDR1 LNHNV and CDR2 YYDKDF (reference sequence). The CDR3 coding sequence is TGTGCCACCAGCAGAGATCGGGGGAGCAGGCAGCCCCAGCATTTT. Protein product: CATSRDRGSRQPQHF.

The chain joins TRBV29-1 to TRBJ2-3; TRBD2 aligns across 9 bases. Germline values: CDR1 SQVTM, CDR2 ANQGSEA. Losses at the gene ends were 2 bases for V and 7 bases for J; bases not matched to a gene: 4. The CDR3 spans 13 residues. CDR3 in DNA: TGCAGCGTTGAACTAGCGGGGCGTTATACGCAGTATTTT. Translated, it gives CSVELAGRYTQYF.

This clone was picked up one time. The chain employs TRBV19 and TRBJ2-5; D gene ambiguous. Germline V gives CDR1 LNHDA, CDR2 SQIVND (reference sequence). The length of the CDR3 is 13 residues. V lost 4 bases and J 1 base, leaving 7 bases between the germline ends. DNA of the CDR3: TGTGCCAGTAGTAGTCTTAGCCAAGAGACCCAGTACTTC. It encodes CASSSLSQETQYF.

The chain couples TRBV6-1 to TRBJ2-7; a possible D gene is TRBD2 (6 bases). Trimming cost V 2 bases and J 3 bases, with 20 bases left between them. Germline loops: CDR1 MNHNS, CDR2 SASEGT. The CDR3 covers 17 residues. CDR3 amino acids: CASSETVAAMTIYEQYF. The CDR3 DNA sequence: TGTGCCAGCAGTGAAACGGTAGCGGCTATGACTATCTACGAGCAGTACTTC.